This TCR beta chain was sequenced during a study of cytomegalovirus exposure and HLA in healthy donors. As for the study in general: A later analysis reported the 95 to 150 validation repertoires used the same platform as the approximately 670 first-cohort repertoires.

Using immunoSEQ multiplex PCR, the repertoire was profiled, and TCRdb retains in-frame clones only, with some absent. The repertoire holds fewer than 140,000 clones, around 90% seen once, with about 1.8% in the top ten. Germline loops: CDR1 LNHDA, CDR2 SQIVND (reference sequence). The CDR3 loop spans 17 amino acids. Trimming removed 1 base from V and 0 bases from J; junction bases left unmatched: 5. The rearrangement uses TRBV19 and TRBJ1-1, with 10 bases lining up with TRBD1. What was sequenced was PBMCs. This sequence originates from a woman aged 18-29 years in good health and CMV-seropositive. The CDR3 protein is CASSIVRTGGMNTEAFF. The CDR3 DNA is TGTGCCAGTAGTATAGTGAGGACAGGGGGTATGAACACTGAAGCTTTCTTT.